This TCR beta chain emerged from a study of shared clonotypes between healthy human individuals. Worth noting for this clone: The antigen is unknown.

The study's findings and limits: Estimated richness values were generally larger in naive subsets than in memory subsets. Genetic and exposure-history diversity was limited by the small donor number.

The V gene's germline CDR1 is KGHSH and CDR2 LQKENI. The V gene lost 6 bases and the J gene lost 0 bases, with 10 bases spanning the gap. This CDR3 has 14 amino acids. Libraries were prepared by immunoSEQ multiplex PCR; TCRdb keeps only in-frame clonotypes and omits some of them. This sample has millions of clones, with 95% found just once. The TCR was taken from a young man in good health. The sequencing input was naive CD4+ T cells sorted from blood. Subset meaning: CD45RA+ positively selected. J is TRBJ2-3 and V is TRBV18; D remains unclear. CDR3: CASSGRSSTDTQYF. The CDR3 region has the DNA TGTGCCAGCTCGGGTCGGTCTAGCACAGATACGCAGTATTTT.